A selection of T cell receptor beta chains follows, all from one sample in a study of T cells in Graves' hyperthyroidism and ophthalmopathy. TCRdb used MiXCR to reprocess the multiplex PCR reads, holding one entry per CDR3 protein. The sample carries around 350,000 distinct CDR3 sequences, approximately 17% recorded once. What was sequenced was blood. These TCRs come from a woman in her twenties or thirties with Graves' hyperthyroidism that later progressed to Graves' ophthalmopathy. Both conserved end residues are part of each CDR3. Each record gives: D gene, J gene, clone size, V gene, CDR3 protein, CDR3 DNA. A D gene is named only where the DNA matches it firmly. A row's size may be missing; if present it is once, few, many or a size class.

d_call: NA; j_call: TRBJ2-7; clone_size: many; v_call: TRBV27; cdr3_aa: CASSSKATYEQYF; cdr3_nt: TGTGCCAGCAGTTCGAAGGCGACCTACGAGCAGTACTTC
d_call: NA; j_call: TRBJ1-5; clone_size: few; v_call: TRBV20-1; cdr3_aa: CSAGRRPEKFNQPQHF; cdr3_nt: TGCAGTGCTGGACGAAGACCCGAGAAGTTCAATCAGCCCCAGCATTTT
d_call: TRBD2; j_call: TRBJ2-7; clone_size: NA; v_call: TRBV15; cdr3_aa: CATSPRLAGGLYEQYF; cdr3_nt: TGTGCCACCAGCCCCCGACTAGCGGGGGGGCTCTACGAGCAGTACTTC
d_call: NA; j_call: TRBJ1-2; clone_size: many; v_call: TRBV11-2; cdr3_aa: CASSLTNYGYTF; cdr3_nt: TGTGCCAGCAGCTTGACTAACTATGGCTACACCTTC
d_call: NA; j_call: TRBJ2-3; clone_size: many; v_call: TRBV7-9; cdr3_aa: CASSLGRTEYSTDTQYF; cdr3_nt: TGTGCCAGCAGCTTAGGGAGGACGGAATATAGCACAGATACGCAGTATTTT
d_call: TRBD1; j_call: TRBJ1-1; clone_size: NA; v_call: TRBV11-2; cdr3_aa: CASSLNSGTGLNTEAFF; cdr3_nt: TGTGCCAGCAGCTTAAACTCCGGGACAGGATTGAACACTGAAGCTTTCTTT
d_call: TRBD1; j_call: TRBJ2-7; clone_size: many; v_call: TRBV15; cdr3_aa: CATRGTGSYEQYF; cdr3_nt: TGTGCCACCAGAGGGACAGGGTCCTACGAGCAGTACTTC
d_call: NA; j_call: TRBJ1-5; clone_size: many; v_call: TRBV6-2/TRBV6-3; cdr3_aa: CASSYKTVLRSNQPQHF; cdr3_nt: TGTGCCAGCAGTTACAAGACAGTCTTGAGAAGCAATCAGCCCCAGCATTTT
d_call: NA; j_call: TRBJ2-2; clone_size: NA; v_call: TRBV5-4; cdr3_aa: CASSFPDTGELFF; cdr3_nt: TGTGCCAGCAGCTTCCCTGACACCGGGGAGCTGTTTTTT
d_call: TRBD2; j_call: TRBJ2-1; clone_size: NA; v_call: TRBV6-2/TRBV6-3; cdr3_aa: CASSRTLAGARFF; cdr3_nt: TGTGCCAGCAGTCGGACCCTAGCGGGAGCTAGGTTCTTC
d_call: NA; j_call: TRBJ2-6; clone_size: NA; v_call: TRBV10-3; cdr3_aa: CAISKLGADSGANVLTF; cdr3_nt: TGTGCCATCAGCAAGCTCGGGGCCGATTCTGGGGCCAACGTCCTGACTTTC
d_call: TRBD1; j_call: TRBJ1-2; clone_size: many; v_call: TRBV29-1; cdr3_aa: CSGRQGKGYTF; cdr3_nt: TGCAGCGGACGACAGGGGAAGGGCTACACCTTC
d_call: NA; j_call: TRBJ1-1; clone_size: NA; v_call: TRBV30; cdr3_aa: CAWSKMNTEAFF; cdr3_nt: TGTGCCTGGAGTAAGATGAACACTGAAGCTTTCTTT
d_call: TRBD2; j_call: TRBJ2-3; clone_size: NA; v_call: TRBV5-1; cdr3_aa: CATQRGGSQDTQYF; cdr3_nt: TGCGCCACTCAGCGGGGGGGCAGTCAAGATACGCAGTATTTT
d_call: NA; j_call: TRBJ1-5; clone_size: many; v_call: TRBV3-1; cdr3_aa: CASSQGHGNQPQHF; cdr3_nt: TGTGCCAGCAGTCAAGGTCACGGGAATCAGCCCCAGCATTTT
d_call: TRBD1; j_call: TRBJ1-1; clone_size: many; v_call: TRBV29-1; cdr3_aa: CSVGQGVGTEAFF; cdr3_nt: TGCAGCGTGGGACAGGGAGTCGGAACTGAAGCTTTCTTT
d_call: NA; j_call: TRBJ2-7; clone_size: NA; v_call: TRBV6-1; cdr3_aa: CASSTGPYYEQYF; cdr3_nt: TGTGCCAGCAGTACGGGACCGTACTACGAGCAGTACTTC
d_call: NA; j_call: TRBJ1-2; clone_size: many; v_call: TRBV28; cdr3_aa: CASSLVQGEAYGYTF; cdr3_nt: TGTGCCAGCAGTTTAGTACAGGGTGAGGCCTATGGCTACACCTTC
d_call: TRBD1; j_call: TRBJ2-2; clone_size: many; v_call: TRBV11-2; cdr3_aa: CASSQRQGIFSSGTGELFF; cdr3_nt: TGTGCCAGCAGCCAACGACAGGGTATCTTCTCTTCGGGCACCGGGGAGCTGTTTTTT
d_call: NA; j_call: TRBJ1-5; clone_size: few; v_call: TRBV5-1; cdr3_aa: CASSTGTGTYQPQHF; cdr3_nt: TGCGCCAGCAGCACGGGGACCGGGACGTATCAGCCCCAGCATTTT
d_call: NA; j_call: TRBJ2-5; clone_size: many; v_call: TRBV5-1; cdr3_aa: CASSPRFEETQYF; cdr3_nt: TGCGCCAGCAGCCCCAGATTTGAAGAGACCCAGTACTTC
d_call: NA; j_call: TRBJ2-7; clone_size: many; v_call: TRBV28; cdr3_aa: CASSLRLTYEQYF; cdr3_nt: TGTGCCAGCAGTTTGAGGCTGACCTACGAGCAGTACTTC
d_call: TRBD1; j_call: TRBJ2-7; clone_size: few; v_call: TRBV19; cdr3_aa: CASSFEGGPYEQYF; cdr3_nt: TGTGCCAGTAGTTTCGAAGGGGGCCCCTACGAGCAGTACTTC
d_call: NA; j_call: TRBJ1-6; clone_size: few; v_call: TRBV4-1; cdr3_aa: CASSPTTGTSSSYNSPLHF; cdr3_nt: TGCGCCAGCAGCCCCACCACCGGGACGTCGAGCTCCTATAATTCACCCCTCCACTTT
d_call: NA; j_call: TRBJ2-5; clone_size: many; v_call: TRBV3-1; cdr3_aa: CASSHRETSQETQYF; cdr3_nt: TGTGCCAGCAGCCACCGGGAAACGTCGCAAGAGACCCAGTACTTC
d_call: TRBD2; j_call: TRBJ2-2; clone_size: NA; v_call: TRBV4-1; cdr3_aa: CASSQFGTSGVGELFF; cdr3_nt: TGCGCCAGCAGCCAATTTGGGACTAGCGGGGTAGGGGAGCTGTTTTTT
d_call: NA; j_call: TRBJ2-1; clone_size: NA; v_call: TRBV3-1; cdr3_aa: CASSQQGPARQFF; cdr3_nt: TGTGCCAGCAGCCAACAGGGGCCGGCAAGGCAGTTCTTC
d_call: TRBD1; j_call: TRBJ2-5; clone_size: many; v_call: TRBV28; cdr3_aa: CASSLETGIKETQYF; cdr3_nt: TGTGCCAGCAGCTTAGAGACAGGGATAAAAGAGACCCAGTACTTC
d_call: TRBD1; j_call: TRBJ1-2; clone_size: many; v_call: TRBV29-1; cdr3_aa: CSVTVRQGAGGYTF; cdr3_nt: TGCAGCGTTACAGTCAGGCAGGGGGCCGGCGGCTACACCTTC
d_call: NA; j_call: TRBJ1-1; clone_size: NA; v_call: TRBV5-4; cdr3_aa: CASRIQGMDTEAFF; cdr3_nt: TGTGCCAGCAGAATTCAGGGGATGGATACTGAAGCTTTCTTT